The TCR beta chain described here comes from a study of T cells in Graves' hyperthyroidism and ophthalmopathy. This clonotype was seen a few times. Its specificity is unknown. This CDR3 is built from 14 residues. Germline V CDR1 and CDR2: MNHNS, SASEGT. V shed 6 bases and J shed 0 bases, with 10 bases lying between them. Findings of the study overall: Ophthalmopathy cases were set apart from stable hyperthyroidism by a 13 V-J model. Ophthalmopathy was predicted by the model a median of approximately 6 months ahead of onset.

Diagnoses used clinical symptoms, serum thyroxine and TRAb, thyroid ultrasound and orbital computed tomography. The PBMCs were sourced from fresh peripheral blood (approximately 10 ml). Amplification yielded TCR beta CDR3 regions, with RNA transcripts as the source. The TCR CDR3 first-round RT-PCR relied on the HTBI primer set. TCRdb independently ran MiXCR on the multiplex PCR reads; one entry per CDR3 protein. The sample consists of over 300,000 distinct CDR3 sequences, approximately 14% of them appearing once. V and J are TRBV6-1 and TRBJ2-3; TRBD2 is a possible D gene (6 bases). What was sequenced was blood. This TCR came from a woman aged 60-75 years with Graves' hyperthyroidism. CDR3 sequence (DNA): TGTGCCAGCAGGGACTACCCAAGCACAGATACGCAGTATTTT. As protein: CASRDYPSTDTQYF.